Below are 8 T cell receptor beta chains sequenced from a single sample in a study of T cell responses to AZD1222 COVID-19 vaccine. Measured with immunoSEQ multiplex PCR; TCRdb has only the in-frame clones, and not every one. The sample records tens of thousands of clones, roughly 87% being singletons. The specimen comprised peripheral blood, sampled 28 days after the second AZD1222 dose. The receptor set was obtained from an adult who received the AZD1222 COVID-19 vaccine.

The rearrangement uses TRBV28 and TRBJ2-7; D gene uncertain. CDR3 length: 15 amino acids. Germline CDR1 reads MDHEN; CDR2 reads SYDVKM. Trimming cost V 4 bases and J 1 base, with 14 bases left between them. CDR3: CASSSPFRASYEQYF. DNA of the CDR3: TGTGCCAGCAGTTCCCCGTTTAGGGCGTCCTACGAGCAGTACTTC.

The rearrangement links TRBV3-1 (or the pseudogene TRBV3-2) to TRBJ2-7, with 8 bases matching TRBD1. The CDR3 has 15 amino acids. J was trimmed by 4 bases and V by 5 bases; bases with no gene match: 10. The V gene's germline CDR1 is LGHDT and CDR2 YNNKEL (reference sequence). This CDR3 is CASSYGQGMGYEQYF. In DNA, the CDR3 is TGTGCCAGCAGCTACGGACAGGGAATGGGATACGAGCAGTACTTC.

This clone was picked up one time. The V and J genes are TRBV6-5 and TRBJ1-1; the D is unclear. The CDR3 loop spans 14 amino acids. Germline CDR1 is MNHEY and CDR2 is SVGAGI. V was trimmed by 6 bases and J by 1 base, leaving 12 bases between them. The CDR3 nucleotides read TGTGCCAGCAGGAAGTTAAGGACGAACACTGAAGCTTTCTTT. Translated, it gives CASRKLRTNTEAFF.

In DNA form, the CDR3 reads TGTGCCTGGAGTGATGGACAGAATCAGCCCCAGCATTTT. The encoded protein is CAWSDGQNQPQHF. The V gene is TRBV30, the J gene TRBJ1-5; tentative D call: TRBD1 (6 bases). This CDR3 has 13 residues. V was cut by 1 base and J by 4 bases, with 8 bases left in between. The germline V gene encodes CDR1 GTSNPN and CDR2 SVGIG (reference sequence).

V usage is TRBV28 and J usage is TRBJ2-5; D possibly corresponds to TRBD2 (5 bases). CDR3 length: 14 residues. V shed 10 bases and J shed 3 bases, with 18 bases lying between them. Germline-derived CDR1 and CDR2 are MDHEN and SYDVKM. In nucleotides, the CDR3 is TGTGCCACCCGCGGGCGGCTTGGAGAAGAGACCCAGTACTTC. It encodes CATRGRLGEETQYF.

In this sample, this clone turned up a few times. V gene TRBV28 combines with J gene TRBJ2-7, with 9 positions matching TRBD2. Germline CDR1 MDHEN, CDR2 SYDVKM. The V segment lost 10 bases and the J segment 3 bases; nucleotides outside the gene matches: 7. CDR3 size: 13 residues. The CDR3 is CATRTSALYEQYF. The DNA of the CDR3 is TGTGCCACCAGGACTAGCGCTCTCTACGAGCAGTACTTC.

The chain has TRBV3-1 (or the pseudogene TRBV3-2) and TRBJ2-2; D is ambiguous. V shed 1 base and J shed 6 bases, with 9 bases lying between them. CDR1 and CDR2 (germline): LGHDT, YNNKEL (reference sequence). This CDR3 has 14 residues. DNA of the CDR3: TGTGCCAGCAGCCAAGCCCCTACGGCCGGGGAGCTGTTTTTT. This translates into CASSQAPTAGELFF.

This clone occurred a few times. In nucleotides, the CDR3 is TGTGCCAGCAGTTTACGGTACTCTAGATCACCCCTCCACTTT. It is translated as CASSLRYSRSPLHF. This chain joins TRBV28 and TRBJ1-6; D is ambiguous. Germline values: CDR1 MDHEN, CDR2 SYDVKM. This CDR3 comprises 14 residues. V shed 2 bases and J shed 10 bases, with 12 bases lying between them.